This T cell receptor (beta chain) came from a study of blood T cell repertoires in COVID-19. Profiling relied on immunoSEQ multiplex PCR, and the TCRdb table lists in-frame clones only, not all of them. The sample has tens of thousands of clones, about 80% seen once. The CDR3 has 16 amino acids. Germline-derived CDR1 and CDR2 are SGDLS and YYNGEE. V lost 3 bases, J lost 2 bases, and 16 bases lay in between. The receptor comes from an elderly woman with acute or convalescent COVID-19. This sequence joins TRBV9 and TRBJ2-3; tentatively, D is TRBD2 (6 bases). The sequenced material came from peripheral blood. CDR3 sequence: CASSASSVRTTDTQYF. DNA of the CDR3: TGTGCCAGCAGCGCCTCTAGCGTACGAACCACAGATACGCAGTATTTT.